What follows are 6 T cell receptor beta chains derived from one specimen sequenced in a study of shared clonotypes between healthy human individuals. Clones were sequenced by immunoSEQ multiplex PCR, and TCRdb holds only the in-frame ones, with some missing. The data show over a million clones, around 95% seen once. Sequenced: naive CD4+ T cells sorted from blood. Subset indicated: CD45RA+ positively selected. These receptors originate from a man younger than 40 in good health.

In DNA, the CDR3 is TGTGCCAGCTCACCACCTCTCCCGACAGGGACCGGCAATGAGCAGTTCTTC. Translated, it gives CASSPPLPTGTGNEQFF. This chain connects TRBV18 to TRBJ2-1, with 7 bases identical to TRBD1. Germline-derived CDR1 and CDR2 are KGHSH and LQKENI. With 0 bases clipped from V and 6 bases from J, the junction kept 11 bases outside the gene matches. The CDR3 loop spans 17 amino acids.

This rearrangement joins TRBV15 to TRBJ2-5, with TRBD2 matching 8 bases. The CDR3 length is 18 residues. Germline lookup yields CDR1 LNHNV and CDR2 YYDKDF (reference sequence). V shed 4 bases and J 1 base; nucleotides not matched to a gene: 14. CDR3 nucleotide sequence: TGTGCCACCAGCATCCTAAGAAGGCTAGCGGGCTTCCAAGAGACCCAGTACTTC. This translates into CATSILRRLAGFQETQYF.

The chain combines TRBV9 with TRBJ1-5, with a weak D call TRBD1 (5 bases). Germline CDR1 and CDR2: SGDLS and YYNGEE. The CDR3 sequence is 13 residues long. V lost 2 bases, J lost 5 bases, and 8 bases lay in between. The CDR3 loop is CASSVDSHQPQHF. CDR3 sequence (DNA): TGTGCCAGCAGCGTTGACAGCCATCAGCCCCAGCATTTT.

The chain joins TRBV9 to TRBJ2-1, with TRBD1 as a possible D gene (6 bases). Germline V gene sequence: CDR1 SGDLS, CDR2 YYNGEE. The V end lost 3 bases, the J end lost 7 bases, and 14 bases lay between the germline ends. The CDR3 covers 14 residues. The CDR3 nucleotides read TGTGCCAGCAGCGGGCCTTCAGGGGAGAATGAGCAGTTCTTC. Translating gives CASSGPSGENEQFF.

The gene calls are TRBV30 and TRBJ2-7, with 8 bases fitting TRBD1. Germline values: CDR1 GTSNPN, CDR2 SVGIG (reference sequence). After removal of 3 bases from V and 3 bases from J, the junction contained 19 bases not matched to a gene. The CDR3 spans 18 residues. The CDR3 protein is CAWRGGSGSDRVYYEQYF. The CDR3 nucleotides are TGTGCCTGGAGAGGCGGAAGTGGTTCGGACAGGGTTTACTACGAGCAGTACTTC.

Comment on this clone: The same CDR3 arises from other DNA sequences in this sample as well. The V and J genes are TRBV28 and TRBJ2-2, with D uncertain. V was cut by 3 bases and J by 8 bases, with 4 bases left in between. The CDR3 totals 11 residues. The germline V gene has CDR1 MDHEN and CDR2 SYDVKM. CDR3 loop: CASSLIGELFF. CDR3 coding DNA: TGTGCCAGCAGTTTGATTGGGGAGCTGTTTTTT.